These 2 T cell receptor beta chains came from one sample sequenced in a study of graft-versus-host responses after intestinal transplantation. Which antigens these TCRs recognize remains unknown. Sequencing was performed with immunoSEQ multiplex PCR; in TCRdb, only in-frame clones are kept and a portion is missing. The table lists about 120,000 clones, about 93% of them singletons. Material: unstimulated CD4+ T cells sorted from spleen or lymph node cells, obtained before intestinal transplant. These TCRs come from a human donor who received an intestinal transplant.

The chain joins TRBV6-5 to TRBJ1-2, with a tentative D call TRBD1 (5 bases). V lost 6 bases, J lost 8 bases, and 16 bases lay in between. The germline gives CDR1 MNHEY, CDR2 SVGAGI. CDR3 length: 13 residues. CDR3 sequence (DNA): TGTGCCAGCAGCTCCCGGGGGGGTTCGGGCTACACCTTC. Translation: CASSSRGGSGYTF.

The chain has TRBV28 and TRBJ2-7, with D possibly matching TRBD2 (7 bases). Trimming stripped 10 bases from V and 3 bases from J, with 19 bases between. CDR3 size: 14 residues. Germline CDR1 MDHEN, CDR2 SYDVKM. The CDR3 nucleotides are TGTGCCACCTACTTAGGGGGGGGGCGCTACGAGCAGTACTTC. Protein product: CATYLGGGRYEQYF.